This TCR beta chain was found in a study of blood T cell repertoires in COVID-19. Authors' data handling: Estimation of nucleated cell counts relied on the amplification of reference gene primers. Assay: immunoSEQ multiplex PCR; the TCRdb copy retains only in-frame clones and omits some. V and J calls and clone size are copied from that table; D and trimming were computed from the DNA. The sample holds about 140,000 clones, 70% to 90% seen once. The CDR3 length is 14 residues. Germline V gives CDR1 SEHNR, CDR2 FQNEAQ (reference sequence). The V gene lost 5 bases and the J gene lost 5 bases, with 13 bases spanning the gap.

Sequencing was done on a sample of peripheral blood. The chain employs TRBV7-9 and TRBJ1-5; a weak D match, TRBD1 (6 bases). This TCR was recovered from a woman aged 55-69 years with acute or convalescent COVID-19. The CDR3 coding sequence is TGTGCCAGCAGCGCAGGGGCACGGGATCAGCCCCAGCATTTT. Its protein product is CASSAGARDQPQHF.